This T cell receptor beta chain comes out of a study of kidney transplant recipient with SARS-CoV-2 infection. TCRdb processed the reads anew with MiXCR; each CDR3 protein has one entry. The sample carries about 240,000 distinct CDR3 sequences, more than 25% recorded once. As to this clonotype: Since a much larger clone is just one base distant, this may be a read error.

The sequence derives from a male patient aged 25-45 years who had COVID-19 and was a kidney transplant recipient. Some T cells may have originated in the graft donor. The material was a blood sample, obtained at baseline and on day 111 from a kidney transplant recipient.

CDR3 sequence reads: CAWNKGGDTEAFF. CDR3 in DNA: TGTGCCTGGAATAAGGGGGGGGACACTGAAGCTTTCTTT. This chain joins TRBV30 and TRBJ1-1; D perhaps matches TRBD1 (6 bases). V gave up 4 bases and J gave up 3 bases, with 12 bases separating them. The CDR3 has 13 amino acids. The germline gives CDR1 GTSNPN, CDR2 SVGIG (reference sequence).